The rows below give T cell receptor beta chains drawn from one sample of a study of a mutant IDH1 vaccine in newly diagnosed glioma. Sequencing was performed with immunoSEQ multiplex PCR; in TCRdb, only in-frame clones are kept and a portion is missing. The table shows about 98,000 clones, with roughly 89% occurring only once. Sequences were derived from PBMCs, sampled from a glioma patient treated with radiotherapy, temozolomide or both. The receptor source for this set is a woman aged 45-65 years with glioma. The CDR3 runs from the conserved cysteine through the conserved F or W.

TRBV6-4	CASSDQGFMNTEAFF
TRBV29-1	CSARGGQLWETQYF
TRBV5-1	CASSLTFDRVRGYTF
TRBV6-1	CASSAWREYQETQYF
TRBV11-2	CASSFGWTSGRRDTQYF
TRBV5-8	CASSPGTGGPMNTEAFF
TRBV27	CASSWGTEAFF
TRBV27	CASSDRGLDEQYF
TRBV10-3	CAISEREYTYNEQFF
TRBV7-9	CASSSGALFSNQPQHF
TRBV19	CASSIFARGGGSYNEQFF
TRBV6-1	CASSEGVDRGPYEQYF
TRBV9	CASSPRRQGTNTGELFF
TRBV10-3	CASRPGSSNQPQHF
TRBV5-1	CASSLDDSGELFF
TRBV13	CASSWGGDTQYF